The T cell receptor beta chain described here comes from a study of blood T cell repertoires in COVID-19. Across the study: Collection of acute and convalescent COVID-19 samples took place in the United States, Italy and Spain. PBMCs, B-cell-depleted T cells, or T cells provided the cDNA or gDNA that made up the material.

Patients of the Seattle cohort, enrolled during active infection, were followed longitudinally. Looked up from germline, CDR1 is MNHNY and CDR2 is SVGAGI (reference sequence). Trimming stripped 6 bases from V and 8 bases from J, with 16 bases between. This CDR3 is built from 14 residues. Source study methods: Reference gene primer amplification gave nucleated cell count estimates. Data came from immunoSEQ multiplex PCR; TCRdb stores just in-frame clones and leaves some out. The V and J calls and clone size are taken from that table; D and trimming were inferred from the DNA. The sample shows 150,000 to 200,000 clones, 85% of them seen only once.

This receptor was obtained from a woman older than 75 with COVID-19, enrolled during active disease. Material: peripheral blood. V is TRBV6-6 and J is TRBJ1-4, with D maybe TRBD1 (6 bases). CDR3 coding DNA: TGTGCCAGCAGCATAGACAGGCGGTTGGAAAAACTGTTTTTT. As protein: CASSIDRRLEKLFF.